This T cell receptor beta chain was sequenced for a study of T cell repertoires in cytomegalovirus infection. In the study overall: Based on public TCR beta signatures, there were indications of CMV infection and of a matching HLA type.

Study findings and constraints: HLA-C-restricted CMV-specific TCR beta clonotypes prevailed in the ex vivo response. The cumulative frequency of public TCR beta families identified carriers of CMV plus the relevant HLA.

Concerning this clonotype: Its specificity is not known.

Each CDR3 protein is one row after TCRdb ran MiXCR on the reads. The sample records around 550,000 distinct CDR3 sequences, about 30% being singletons. The sequence was obtained from a human donor in good health (CMV status not recorded). Some clones in this sample may be carry-over from other donors' samples. What was sequenced was PBMCs.

Written as DNA, the CDR3 is TGTGCCAGCAGCCTGCTAGCGGGAGGCGAGCAGTACTTC. Protein: CASSLLAGGEQYF. The chain combines TRBV7-9 with TRBJ2-7; 11 bases map to TRBD2. CDR1 is SEHNR, CDR2 FQNEAQ, per germline (reference sequence). This CDR3 region has 13 residues. Trimming at V came to 5 bases and at J to 6 bases, leaving 3 bases not matched to a gene.